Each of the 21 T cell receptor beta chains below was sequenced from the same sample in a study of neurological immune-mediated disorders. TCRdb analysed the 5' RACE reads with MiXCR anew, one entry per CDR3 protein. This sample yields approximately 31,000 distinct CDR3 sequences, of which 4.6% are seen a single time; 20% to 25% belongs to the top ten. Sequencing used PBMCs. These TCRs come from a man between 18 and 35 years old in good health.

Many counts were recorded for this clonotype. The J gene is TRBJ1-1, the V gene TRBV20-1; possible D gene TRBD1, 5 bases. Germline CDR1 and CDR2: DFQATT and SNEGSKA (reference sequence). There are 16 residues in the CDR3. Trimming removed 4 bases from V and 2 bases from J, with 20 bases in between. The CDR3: CSAKMGGGRGNTEAFF. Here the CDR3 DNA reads TGCAGTGCTAAAATGGGCGGGGGACGGGGTAACACTGAAGCTTTCTTT.

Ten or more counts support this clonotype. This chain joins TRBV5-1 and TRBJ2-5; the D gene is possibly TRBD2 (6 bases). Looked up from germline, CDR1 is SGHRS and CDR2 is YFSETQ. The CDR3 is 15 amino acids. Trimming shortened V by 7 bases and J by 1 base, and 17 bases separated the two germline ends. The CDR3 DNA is TGCGCCAGCCGCACCGCCGGAGGGAGCCAAGAGACCCAGTACTTC. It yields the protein CASRTAGGSQETQYF.

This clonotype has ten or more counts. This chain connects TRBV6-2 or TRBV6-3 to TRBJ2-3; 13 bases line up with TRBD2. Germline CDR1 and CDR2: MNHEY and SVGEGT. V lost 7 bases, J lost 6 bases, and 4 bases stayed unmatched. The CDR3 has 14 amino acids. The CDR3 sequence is CASTELAGGDTQYF. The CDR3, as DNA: TGTGCCAGCACCGAACTAGCGGGAGGGGATACGCAGTATTTT.

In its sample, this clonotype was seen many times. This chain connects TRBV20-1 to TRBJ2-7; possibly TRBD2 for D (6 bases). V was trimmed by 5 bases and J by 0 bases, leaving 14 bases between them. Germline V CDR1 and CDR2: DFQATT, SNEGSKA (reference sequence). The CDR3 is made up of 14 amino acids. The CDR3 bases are TGCAGTGCTGGGGGACTCTCGAACTCCTACGAGCAGTACTTC. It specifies CSAGGLSNSYEQYF.

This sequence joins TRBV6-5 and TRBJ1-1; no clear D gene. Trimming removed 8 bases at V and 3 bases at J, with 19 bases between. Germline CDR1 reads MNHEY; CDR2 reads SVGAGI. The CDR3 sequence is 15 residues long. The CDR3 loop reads CASGPKGSADTEAFF. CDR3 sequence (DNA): TGTGCCAGCGGTCCCAAGGGTTCGGCGGACACTGAAGCTTTCTTT.

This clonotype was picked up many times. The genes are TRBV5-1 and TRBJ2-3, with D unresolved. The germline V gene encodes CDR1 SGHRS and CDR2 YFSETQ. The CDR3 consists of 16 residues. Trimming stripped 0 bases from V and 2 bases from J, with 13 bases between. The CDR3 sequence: CASSLGASRVTDTQYF. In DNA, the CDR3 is TGCGCCAGCAGCTTGGGGGCCTCGAGAGTCACAGATACGCAGTATTTT.

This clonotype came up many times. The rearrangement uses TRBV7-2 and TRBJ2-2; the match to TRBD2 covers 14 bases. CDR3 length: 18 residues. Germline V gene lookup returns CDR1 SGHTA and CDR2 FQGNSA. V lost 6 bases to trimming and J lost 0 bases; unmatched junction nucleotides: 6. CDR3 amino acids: CASSRGLAGATNTGELFF. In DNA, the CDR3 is TGTGCCAGCAGTCGGGGACTAGCGGGGGCCACGAACACCGGGGAGCTGTTTTTT.

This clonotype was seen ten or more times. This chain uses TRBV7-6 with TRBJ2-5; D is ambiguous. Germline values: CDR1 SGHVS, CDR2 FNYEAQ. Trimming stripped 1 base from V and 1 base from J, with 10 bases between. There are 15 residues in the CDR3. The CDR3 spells CASSLEEGFQETQYF. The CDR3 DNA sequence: TGTGCCAGCAGCTTAGAGGAAGGGTTCCAAGAGACCCAGTACTTC.

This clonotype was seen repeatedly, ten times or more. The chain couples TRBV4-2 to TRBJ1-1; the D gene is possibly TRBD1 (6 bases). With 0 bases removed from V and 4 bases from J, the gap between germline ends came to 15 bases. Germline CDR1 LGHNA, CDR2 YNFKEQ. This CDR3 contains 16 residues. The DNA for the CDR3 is TGTGCCAGCAGCCAAGAAATCGGGGGGCTCGGCACTGAAGCTTTCTTT. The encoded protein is CASSQEIGGLGTEAFF.

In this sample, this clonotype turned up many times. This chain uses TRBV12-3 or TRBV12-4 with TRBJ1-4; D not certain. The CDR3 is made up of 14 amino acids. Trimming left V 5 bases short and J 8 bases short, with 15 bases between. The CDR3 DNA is TGTGCCAGCAGTCTAAGGGAGGTGCGGGAAAAACTGTTTTTT. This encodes CASSLREVREKLFF.

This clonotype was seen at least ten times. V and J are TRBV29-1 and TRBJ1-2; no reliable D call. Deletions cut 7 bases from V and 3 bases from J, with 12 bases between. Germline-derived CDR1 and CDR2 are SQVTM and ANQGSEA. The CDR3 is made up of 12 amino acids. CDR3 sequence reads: CSAPGPYYGYTF. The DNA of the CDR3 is TGCAGCGCCCCCGGCCCTTACTATGGCTACACCTTC.

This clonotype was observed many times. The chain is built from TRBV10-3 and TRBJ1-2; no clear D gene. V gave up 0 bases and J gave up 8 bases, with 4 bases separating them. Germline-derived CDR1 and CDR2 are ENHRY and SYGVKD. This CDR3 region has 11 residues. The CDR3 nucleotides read TGTGCCATCAGTGAGTCCTACGGCTACACCTTC. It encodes CAISESYGYTF.

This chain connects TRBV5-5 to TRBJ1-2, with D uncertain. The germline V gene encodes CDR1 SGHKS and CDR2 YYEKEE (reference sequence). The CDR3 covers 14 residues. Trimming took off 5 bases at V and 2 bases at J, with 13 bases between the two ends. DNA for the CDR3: TGTGCCAGCAGGAACGGACCGGAGAACTATGGCTACACCTTC. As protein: CASRNGPENYGYTF.

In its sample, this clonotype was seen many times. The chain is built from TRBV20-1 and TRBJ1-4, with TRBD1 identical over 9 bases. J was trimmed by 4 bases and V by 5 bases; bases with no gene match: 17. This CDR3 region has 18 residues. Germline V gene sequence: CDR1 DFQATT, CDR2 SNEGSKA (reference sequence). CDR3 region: CSALIPGQGARVNEKLFF. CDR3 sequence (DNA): TGCAGTGCTCTCATTCCGGGACAGGGCGCCAGGGTTAATGAAAAACTGTTTTTT.

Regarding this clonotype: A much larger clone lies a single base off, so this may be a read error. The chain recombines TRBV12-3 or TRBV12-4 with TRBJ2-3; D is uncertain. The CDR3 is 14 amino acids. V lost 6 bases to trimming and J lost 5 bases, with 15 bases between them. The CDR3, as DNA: TGTGCCAGCAGCCTACGACATGGACGAGATACGCAGTATTTT. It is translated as CASSLRHGRDTQYF.

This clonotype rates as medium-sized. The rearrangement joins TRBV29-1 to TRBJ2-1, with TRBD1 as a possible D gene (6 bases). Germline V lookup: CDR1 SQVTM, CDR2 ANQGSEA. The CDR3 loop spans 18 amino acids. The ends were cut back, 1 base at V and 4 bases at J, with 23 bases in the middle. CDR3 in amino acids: CSVEGLNERTAGYNEQFF. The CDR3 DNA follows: TGCAGCGTTGAAGGACTAAATGAAAGGACAGCAGGATACAATGAGCAGTTCTTC.

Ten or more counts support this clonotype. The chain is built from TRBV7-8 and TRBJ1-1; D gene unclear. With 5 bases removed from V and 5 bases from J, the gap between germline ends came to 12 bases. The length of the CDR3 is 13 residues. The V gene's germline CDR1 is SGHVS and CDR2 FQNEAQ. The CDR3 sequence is CASSPEWGTEAFF. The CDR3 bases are TGTGCCAGCAGCCCCGAATGGGGTACTGAAGCTTTCTTT.

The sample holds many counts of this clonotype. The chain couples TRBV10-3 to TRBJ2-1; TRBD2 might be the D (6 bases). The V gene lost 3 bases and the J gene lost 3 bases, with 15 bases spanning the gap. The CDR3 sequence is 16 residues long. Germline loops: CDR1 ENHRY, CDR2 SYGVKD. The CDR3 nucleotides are TGTGCCATCAGTGACCTGACTAGTTTAGGCTACAATGAGCAGTTCTTC. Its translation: CAISDLTSLGYNEQFF.

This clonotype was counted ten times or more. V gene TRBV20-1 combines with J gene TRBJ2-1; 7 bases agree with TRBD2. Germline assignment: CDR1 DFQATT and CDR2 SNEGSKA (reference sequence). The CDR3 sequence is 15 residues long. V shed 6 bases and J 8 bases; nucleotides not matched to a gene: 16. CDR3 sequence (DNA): TGCAGTGCAAAAAAGGTCCTAGCGGTAGGGTATGAGCAGTTCTTC. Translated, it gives CSAKKVLAVGYEQFF.

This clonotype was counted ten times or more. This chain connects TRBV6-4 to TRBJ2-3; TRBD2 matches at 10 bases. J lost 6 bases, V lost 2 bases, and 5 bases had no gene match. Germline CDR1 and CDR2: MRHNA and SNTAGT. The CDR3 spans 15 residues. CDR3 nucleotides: TGTGCCAGCAGTGACCAAAGCGGGGGGGGCGATACGCAGTATTTT. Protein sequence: CASSDQSGGGDTQYF.

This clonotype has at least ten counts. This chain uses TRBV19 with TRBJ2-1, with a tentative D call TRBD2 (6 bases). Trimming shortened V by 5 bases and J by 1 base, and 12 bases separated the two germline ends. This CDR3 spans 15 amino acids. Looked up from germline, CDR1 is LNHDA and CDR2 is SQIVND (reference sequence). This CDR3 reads CASSPMGGSYNEQFF. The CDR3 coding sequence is TGTGCCAGTAGTCCGATGGGGGGATCCTACAATGAGCAGTTCTTC.